The following is a TCR beta chain sequence with its context. The data derive from a study of cytomegalovirus exposure and HLA in healthy donors. Germline V gene lookup returns CDR1 SNHLY and CDR2 FYNNEI. With V trimmed by 4 bases and J by 6 bases, 6 bases remained unmatched. The CDR3 has 15 residues. A multiplex PCR was run with 60 Vbeta primers and 13 Jbeta primers. Sequenced by immunoSEQ multiplex PCR; TCRdb stores in-frame clones only, minus some. The sample has 40,000 to 45,000 clones, and its top ten clones hold more than 5.5%. The sequence was obtained from a man aged 30-40 years in good health and CMV-seronegative. The sample taken for sequencing was PBMCs. This chain connects TRBV2 to TRBJ2-1; 10 bases are a match to TRBD2. The CDR3 DNA is TGTGCCAGCAGTGCTAGCGGGGGCGCCTCCAATGAGCAGTTCTTC. It specifies CASSASGGASNEQFF.